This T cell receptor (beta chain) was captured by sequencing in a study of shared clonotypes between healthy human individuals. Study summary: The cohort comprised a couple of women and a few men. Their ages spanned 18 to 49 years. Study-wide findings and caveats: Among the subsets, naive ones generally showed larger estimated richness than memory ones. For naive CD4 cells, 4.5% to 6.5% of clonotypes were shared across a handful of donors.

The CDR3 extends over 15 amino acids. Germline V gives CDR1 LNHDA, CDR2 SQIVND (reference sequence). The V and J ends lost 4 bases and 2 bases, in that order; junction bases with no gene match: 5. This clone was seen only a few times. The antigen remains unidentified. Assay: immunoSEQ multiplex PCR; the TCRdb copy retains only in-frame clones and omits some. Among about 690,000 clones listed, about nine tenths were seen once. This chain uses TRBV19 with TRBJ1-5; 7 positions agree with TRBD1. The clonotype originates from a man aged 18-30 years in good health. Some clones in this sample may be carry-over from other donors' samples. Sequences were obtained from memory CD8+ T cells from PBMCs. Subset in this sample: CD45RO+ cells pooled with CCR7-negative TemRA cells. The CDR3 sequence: CASSTGTARNQPQHF. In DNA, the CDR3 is TGTGCCAGTAGTACCGGGACAGCGCGCAATCAGCCCCAGCATTTT.